Presented here are 20 T cell receptor beta chains from one specimen sequenced in a study of identifying expanded T cells in peripheral blood. Profiling relied on immunoSEQ multiplex PCR, and the TCRdb table lists in-frame clones only, not all of them. The repertoire consists of about 94,000 clones, with roughly 88% occurring once and the leading ten covering about 6%. The sample comprised blood. These receptors came from a person aged 18 to 75 in good health.

The V and J genes are TRBV5-4 and TRBJ2-3; the match to TRBD2 covers 8 bases. The CDR3 sequence is 15 residues long. CDR1 and CDR2 from the germline V gene are SGHNT and YYREEE (reference sequence). Trimming took 3 bases from V and 4 from J; bases not matched to a gene: 7. CDR3: CASSSGASGPDTQYF. The CDR3 DNA follows: TGTGCCAGCAGCTCGGGGGCTAGCGGGCCAGATACGCAGTATTTT.

The rearrangement links TRBV19 to TRBJ2-4, with D perhaps TRBD1 (5 bases). CDR3 length: 19 amino acids. Germline-derived CDR1 and CDR2 are LNHDA and SQIVND (reference sequence). Trimming removed 0 bases from V and 0 bases from J, with 18 bases in between. As DNA, the CDR3 is TGTGCCAGTAGTATAGATCTATCGAACGGACACGTAGCCAAAAACATTCAGTACTTC. It yields the protein CASSIDLSNGHVAKNIQYF. Full variable domain (remainder filled in from reference TRBV19 and TRBJ2-4): DGGITQSPKYLFRKEGQNVTLSCEQNLNHDAMYWYRQDPGQGLRLIYYSQIVNDFQKGDIAEGYSVSREKKESFPLTVTSAQKNPTAFYLCASSIDLSNGHVAKNIQYFGAGTRLSVL.

The chain links TRBV29-1 to TRBJ2-7; 14 positions agree with TRBD2. In germline, CDR1 is SQVTM, CDR2 ANQGSEA. This CDR3 has 14 residues. The junction had 8 bases not matched to a gene; V was cut back by 7 bases and J by 6 bases. The CDR3 nucleotides are TGCAGCGCCGAGGGACTAGCGGGAGAAACCGAGCAGTACTTC. Its protein is CSAEGLAGETEQYF.

The V and J genes are TRBV2 and TRBJ1-5; TRBD1 matches 7 bases. V lost 5 bases, J lost 4 bases, and 5 bases stayed unmatched. Germline CDR1 SNHLY, CDR2 FYNNEI. The CDR3 consists of 14 residues. CDR3 residues: CASSQGDRNQPQHF. CDR3 sequence (DNA): TGTGCCAGCAGTCAAGGGGACAGAAATCAGCCCCAGCATTTT. Full variable domain (rest looked up from reference TRBV2 and TRBJ1-5): EPEVTQTPSHQVTQMGQEVILRCVPISNHLYFYWYRQILGQKVEFLVSFYNNEISEKSEIFDDQFSVERPDGSNFTLKIRSTKLEDSAMYFCASSQGDRNQPQHFGDGTRLSIL.

This clone came up a few times. The chain is built from TRBV15 and TRBJ1-5; the match to TRBD1 covers 7 bases. The V segment lost 2 bases and the J segment 0 bases; nucleotides outside the gene matches: 4. The germline V gene has CDR1 LNHNV and CDR2 YYDKDF (reference sequence). The CDR3 extends over 16 amino acids. The CDR3 loop reads CATSRSTGYSNQPQHF. The CDR3 region has the DNA TGTGCCACCAGCAGATCGACAGGGTATAGCAATCAGCCCCAGCATTTT.

The V and J genes are TRBV15 and TRBJ1-2; TRBD1 matches 7 bases. The CDR3 spans 14 residues. V shed 5 bases, J shed 7 bases, and the junction held 10 bases outside the gene matches. Per germline, CDR1 LNHNV and CDR2 YYDKDF (reference sequence). The CDR3 DNA reads TGTGCCACCAGCGGCAACAGGGGTTACAGTGGCTACACCTTC. Its translation is CATSGNRGYSGYTF. Full variable domain (missing parts from reference TRBV15 and TRBJ1-2): DAMVIQNPRYQVTQFGKPVTLSCSQTLNHNVMYWYQQKSSQAPKLLFHYYDKDFNNEADTPDNFQSRRPNTSFCFLDIRSPGLGDTAMYLCATSGNRGYSGYTFGSGTRLTVV.

The chain combines TRBV2 with TRBJ2-3; 8 positions match TRBD2. V shed 3 bases and J 2 bases; nucleotides not matched to a gene: 7. Per the germline V gene, CDR1 is SNHLY and CDR2 is FYNNEI. The CDR3 is made up of 16 amino acids. The CDR3 coding sequence is TGTGCCAGCAGTGAGAAACGGGGGGGCGTCACAGATACGCAGTATTTT. Amino acid sequence: CASSEKRGGVTDTQYF.

The V gene is TRBV12-5, the J gene TRBJ1-1; a possible D gene is TRBD1 (5 bases). This CDR3 is 14 amino acids long. V lost 6 bases and J 5 bases, leaving 16 bases between the germline ends. The germline gives CDR1 LGHNT, CDR2 FRNRAP. The CDR3 loop is CASGPRQGRTEAFF. The CDR3 DNA reads as TGTGCTAGTGGCCCCAGGCAGGGTCGGACTGAAGCTTTCTTT. The full variable domain, completed using reference TRBV12-5 and TRBJ1-1, is DARVTQTPRHKVTEMGQEVTMRCQPILGHNTVFWYRQTMMQGLELLAYFRNRAPLDDSGMPKDRFSAEMPDATLATLKIQPSEPRDSAVYFCASGPRQGRTEAFFGQGTRLTVV.

The chain links TRBV10-2 to TRBJ2-7; 10 bases align to TRBD1. Trimming removed 6 bases from V and 6 bases from J; junction bases left unmatched: 5. There are 13 residues in the CDR3. Germline assignment: CDR1 WSHSY and CDR2 SAAADI. The CDR3: CASSKGQGLEQYF. CDR3 nucleotides: TGCGCCAGCAGCAAGGGACAGGGGCTCGAGCAGTACTTC.

CDR3 bases: TGTGCCAGTAGTACAGACAGGGCCCCCAGAGGTGGCTACACCTTC. It translates to CASSTDRAPRGGYTF. The chain links TRBV19 to TRBJ1-2; the match to TRBD1 covers 7 bases. The junction had 12 bases not matched to a gene; V was cut back by 4 bases and J by 7 bases. CDR3 size: 15 residues. Germline V gene data show CDR1 as LNHDA and CDR2 as SQIVND (reference sequence).

The chain couples TRBV7-9 to TRBJ1-1; 8 nucleotides line up with TRBD1. The germline V gene has CDR1 SEHNR and CDR2 FQNEAQ (reference sequence). J was trimmed by 10 bases and V by 2 bases; bases with no gene match: 9. CDR3 length equals 14 residues. CDR3 loop: CASSLSRPDRGAFF. CDR3 coding DNA: TGTGCCAGCAGCTTATCCCGGCCCGACAGGGGAGCTTTCTTT.

As concerns this clone: This same CDR3 is encoded by further DNA sequences in the sample. This chain connects TRBV5-1 to TRBJ1-2; D remains unclear. Germline V gene data show CDR1 as SGHRS and CDR2 as YFSETQ. V was shortened by 0 bases and J by 4 bases, with 4 bases between the two germline ends. CDR3 size: 12 residues. CDR3 DNA sequence: TGCGCCAGCAGCTTGGGCGGCTATGGCTACACCTTC. Protein sequence: CASSLGGYGYTF.

The chain links TRBV30 to TRBJ1-1; 8 positions match TRBD1. Germline assignment: CDR1 GTSNPN and CDR2 SVGIG (reference sequence). This CDR3 is built from 18 residues. With V trimmed by 3 bases and J by 1 base, 16 bases remained unmatched. CDR3 DNA sequence: TGTGCCTGGAGCTGGGCGGGGGCAGGGGGCATCGGGAACACTGAAGCTTTCTTT. The encoded protein is CAWSWAGAGGIGNTEAFF.

V and J are TRBV6-4 and TRBJ1-5, with D perhaps TRBD1 (5 bases). The CDR3 covers 18 residues. V was shortened by 7 bases and J by 2 bases, with 24 bases between the two germline ends. Germline CDR1 MRHNA, CDR2 SNTAGT. CDR3 loop: CASTIGTSPLLGNQPQHF. CDR3 DNA: TGTGCCAGCACCATTGGGACTAGTCCCTTGTTAGGCAATCAGCCCCAGCATTTT.

This chain links TRBV29-1 with TRBJ2-2; D possibly matches TRBD1 or TRBD2 (5 bases each). Germline assignment: CDR1 SQVTM and CDR2 ANQGSEA. The V gene lost 6 bases and the J gene lost 1 base, with 12 bases spanning the gap. This CDR3 has 14 residues. The CDR3 loop reads CSVYGTLNTGELFF. The CDR3 DNA follows: TGCAGCGTCTACGGGACGCTGAACACCGGGGAGCTGTTTTTT.

The chain is built from TRBV5-4 and TRBJ2-1; TRBD2 matches 13 bases. CDR1 SGHNT and CDR2 YYREEE come from the germline V gene (reference sequence). Losses at the gene ends were 3 bases for V and 5 bases for J; bases not matched to a gene: 5. The CDR3 sequence is 16 residues long. CDR3 protein: CASSSQLAGGDNEQFF. CDR3 in DNA: TGTGCCAGCAGCTCCCAACTAGCGGGAGGGGACAATGAGCAGTTCTTC.

This chain connects TRBV29-1 to TRBJ1-2; D gene unclear. The CDR3 spans 13 residues. The germline CDR1 and CDR2 sequences are SQVTM and ANQGSEA. The ends were cut back, 5 bases at V and 7 bases at J, with 17 bases in the middle. For the CDR3, the DNA is TGCAGCGTTTATGGCCACGGAGCTTTTGGCTACACCTTC. This translates into CSVYGHGAFGYTF. Variable domain in full (rest from reference TRBV29-1 and TRBJ1-2): SAVISQKPSRDICQRGTSLTIQCQVDSQVTMMFWYRQQPGQSLTLIATANQGSEATYESGFVIDKFPISRPNLTFSTLTVSNMSPEDSSIYLCSVYGHGAFGYTFGSGTRLTVV.

This clone was counted once. The chain recombines TRBV6-1 with TRBJ1-3; 7 nucleotides line up with TRBD1. The CDR3 spans 15 residues. Germline-derived CDR1 and CDR2 are MNHNS and SASEGT. After removal of 6 bases from V and 0 bases from J, the junction contained 5 bases not matched to a gene. CDR3: CASSTDRSSGNTIYF. For the CDR3, the DNA is TGTGCCAGCAGCACGGACAGGAGCTCTGGAAACACCATATATTTT.

This clone was picked up a small number of times. The V call is TRBV27, the J call TRBJ2-7; D assignment may be TRBD1 or TRBD2 (5 bases each). This CDR3 is 13 amino acids long. The V gene's germline CDR1 is MNHEY and CDR2 SMNVEV (reference sequence). With 5 bases removed from V and 3 bases from J, the gap between germline ends came to 11 bases. For the CDR3, the DNA is TGTGCCAGCAGTCCACGGGGCGTCTACGAGCAGTACTTC. Its translation is CASSPRGVYEQYF.

The rearrangement joins TRBV27 to TRBJ2-3; D remains ambiguous. V was clipped by 5 bases and J by 6 bases, with 15 bases between them. The CDR3 is made up of 14 amino acids. Germline CDR1 reads MNHEY; CDR2 reads SMNVEV (reference sequence). The CDR3 reads CASSQTSSGDTQYF. CDR3 sequence (DNA): TGTGCCAGCAGTCAAACCTCTAGTGGGGATACGCAGTATTTT.